This T cell receptor beta chain was recovered during a study of T cells in women clearing cervical HPV infection. Study at large: Cases were women with histologically confirmed HPV16-related CIN3 or worse, including 2 invasive cancers.

Generated by immunoSEQ multiplex PCR, the TCRdb table keeps only in-frame clones and is missing some. This sample carries 25,000 to 35,000 clones, with under 8% going to the ten biggest clones. The CDR3 spans 14 residues. The germline V gene encodes CDR1 DFQATT and CDR2 SNEGSKA (reference sequence). The V gene lost 6 bases and the J gene lost 1 base, with 15 bases spanning the gap. With regard to this clone: With the read ending 3 residues before the CDR3 end, the germline J gene is used to fill in that end.

The sample consisted of blood buffy coat. The chain uses TRBV20-1 and TRBJ2-5; D gene ambiguous. This clonotype originated in a woman between 18 and 70 years old with a cervical HPV16 infection that either progressed to CIN3+ or cleared (not recorded which). CDR3 protein: CSAPIRRGQETQYF. The covered CDR3 bases are TGCAGTGCCCCAATTAGGCGCGGCCAAGAGACC.